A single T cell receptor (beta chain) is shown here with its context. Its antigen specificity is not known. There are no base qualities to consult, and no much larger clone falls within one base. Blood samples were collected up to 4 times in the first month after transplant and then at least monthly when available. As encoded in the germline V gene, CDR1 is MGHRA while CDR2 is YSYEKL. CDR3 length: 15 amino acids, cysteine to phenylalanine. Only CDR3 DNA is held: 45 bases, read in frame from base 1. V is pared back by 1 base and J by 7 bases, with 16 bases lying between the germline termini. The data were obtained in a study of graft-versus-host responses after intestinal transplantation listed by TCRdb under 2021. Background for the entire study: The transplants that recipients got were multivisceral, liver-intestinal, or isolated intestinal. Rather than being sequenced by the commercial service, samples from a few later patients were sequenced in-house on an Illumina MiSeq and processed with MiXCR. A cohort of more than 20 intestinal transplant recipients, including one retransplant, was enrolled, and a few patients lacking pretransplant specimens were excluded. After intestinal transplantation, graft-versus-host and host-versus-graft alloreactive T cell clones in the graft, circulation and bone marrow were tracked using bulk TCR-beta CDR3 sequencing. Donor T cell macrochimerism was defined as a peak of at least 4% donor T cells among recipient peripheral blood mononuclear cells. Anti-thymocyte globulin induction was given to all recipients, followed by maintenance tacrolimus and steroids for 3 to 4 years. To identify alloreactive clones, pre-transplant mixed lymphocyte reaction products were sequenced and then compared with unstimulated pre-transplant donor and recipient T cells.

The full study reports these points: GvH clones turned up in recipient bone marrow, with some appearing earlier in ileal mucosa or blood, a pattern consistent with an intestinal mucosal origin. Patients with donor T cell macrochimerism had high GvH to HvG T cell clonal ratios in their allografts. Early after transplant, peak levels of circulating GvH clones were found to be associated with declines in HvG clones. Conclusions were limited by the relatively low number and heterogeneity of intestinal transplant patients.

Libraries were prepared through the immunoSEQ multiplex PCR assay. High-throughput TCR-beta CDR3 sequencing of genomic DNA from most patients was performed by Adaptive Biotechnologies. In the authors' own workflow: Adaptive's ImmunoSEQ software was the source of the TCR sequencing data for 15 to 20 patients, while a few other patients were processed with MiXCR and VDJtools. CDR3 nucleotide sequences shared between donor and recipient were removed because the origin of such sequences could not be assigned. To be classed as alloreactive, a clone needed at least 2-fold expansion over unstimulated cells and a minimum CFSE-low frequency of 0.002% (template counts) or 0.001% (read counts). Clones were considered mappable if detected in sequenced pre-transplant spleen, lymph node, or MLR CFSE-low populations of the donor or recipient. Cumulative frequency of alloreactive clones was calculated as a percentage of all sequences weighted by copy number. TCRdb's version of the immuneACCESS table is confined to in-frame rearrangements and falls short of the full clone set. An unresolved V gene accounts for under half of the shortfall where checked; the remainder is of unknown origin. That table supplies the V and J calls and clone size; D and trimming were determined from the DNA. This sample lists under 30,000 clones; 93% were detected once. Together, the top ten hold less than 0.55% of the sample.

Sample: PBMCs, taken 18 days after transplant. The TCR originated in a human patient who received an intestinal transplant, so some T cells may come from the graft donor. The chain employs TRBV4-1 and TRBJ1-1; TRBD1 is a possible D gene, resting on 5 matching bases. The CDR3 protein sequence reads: CASSQVQQVGGEAFF. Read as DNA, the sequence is TGCGCCAGCAGCCAAGTTCAACAGGTAGGAGGTGAAGCTTTCTTT.